The subject of this entry is one T cell receptor beta chain. What it recognizes is unknown. Using RNA template, CDR3s of TCR alpha and beta were amplified with iRepertoire arm-PCR. TCRdb fed the multiplex PCR reads into MiXCR, producing one record per CDR3 protein. The table has approximately 88,000 distinct CDR3 sequences, 20% to 25% seen once; the top ten hold over 5.5%. The germline V gene encodes CDR1 SGHAT and CDR2 FQNNGV. CDR3 length: 15 residues. The V and J ends lost 4 bases and 1 base respectively, with 13 bases between them. The data belong to a study of glioma-infiltrating T cells. Study-level results: Above-expected tissue-blood divergence occurred in all gliomas, most in low-grade ones.

The chain is built from TRBV11-2 and TRBJ1-1; D is unclear. Source material: glioma tissue, nonneoplastic brain tissue, or PBMCs (not recorded which). This clonotype was obtained from a human donor with low-grade glioma or glioblastoma, undergoing nonglioma brain surgery, or in good health (not recorded which). CDR3 in DNA: TGTGCCAGCAGCTCCCAGGCTCGGGGGAACACTGAAGCTTTCTTT. This gives the protein CASSSQARGNTEAFF.